This TCR beta chain was identified in a study of blood T cell repertoires in COVID-19. Study as a whole: Some COVID-19 samples were acute and others convalescent; all came from the United States, Italy and Spain.

Trimming stripped 0 bases from V and 4 bases from J, with 16 bases between. CDR1 and CDR2 (germline): LGHNA, YSLEER. This CDR3 is built from 16 residues. This clone was counted once. This table comes from immunoSEQ multiplex PCR, and its TCRdb copy is limited to in-frame clones, with some not included. Among hundreds of thousands of clones listed, 80% to 90% were seen once. The sequencing input was peripheral blood. The TCR was taken from a woman of 80 years or more with active or convalescent COVID-19. The chain joins TRBV4-3 to TRBJ2-7; D might be TRBD1 (6 bases). The CDR3 coding sequence is TGCGCCAGCAGCCAAGATCGAGCAGGGGTTAATTACGAGCAGTACTTC. Its translation is CASSQDRAGVNYEQYF.